The 19 T cell receptor beta chains listed next were all sequenced from one sample in a study of blood T cell repertoires in COVID-19. Generated by immunoSEQ multiplex PCR, the TCRdb table keeps only in-frame clones and is missing some. The table lists about 76,000 clones, approximately 89% of them singletons. Sequences were obtained from peripheral blood. These receptors were collected from a human donor in a cohort sampled during active COVID-19.

The chain joins TRBV7-8 to TRBJ1-2; 8 nucleotides match TRBD1. The CDR3 runs to 15 residues. After removal of 6 bases from V and 4 bases from J, the junction contained 10 bases not matched to a gene. Germline loops: CDR1 SGHVS, CDR2 FQNEAQ. In nucleotides, the CDR3 is TGTGCCAGCAGTCCCTGGGCAGGGGGCCCCTATGGCTACACCTTC. This encodes CASSPWAGGPYGYTF.

The chain employs TRBV7-2 and TRBJ2-5; the match to TRBD2 covers 10 bases. Germline CDR1 reads SGHTA; CDR2 reads FQGNSA. This CDR3 spans 16 amino acids. J lost 7 bases, V lost 2 bases, and 10 bases had no gene match. The CDR3 protein is CASSLSSSGGGGTQYF. The CDR3 bases are TGTGCCAGCAGCTTAAGTTCTAGCGGGGGAGGGGGGACCCAGTACTTC.

The gene calls are TRBV27 and TRBJ2-2; the match to TRBD2 covers 10 bases. Germline loops: CDR1 MNHEY, CDR2 SMNVEV (reference sequence). V shed 4 bases, J shed 11 bases, and the junction held 10 bases outside the gene matches. The CDR3 is 15 amino acids. The chain's CDR3 is CASSYSGGPGRELFF. The CDR3 DNA sequence: TGTGCCAGCAGTTATAGCGGGGGGCCAGGTCGCGAGCTGTTTTTT.

The chain carries TRBV7-3 and TRBJ2-2, with TRBD1 identical over 8 bases. The V gene's germline CDR1 is SGHTA and CDR2 FQGTGA. Unmatched junction bases numbered 5, after V lost 6 bases and J lost 5 bases. This CDR3 is 14 amino acids long. The chain's CDR3 is CASRPRQGTGELFF. In nucleotides, the CDR3 is TGTGCCAGCAGACCCAGACAGGGGACCGGGGAGCTGTTTTTT.

The genes are TRBV7-6 and TRBJ2-7; TRBD1 agrees at 7 bases. The CDR3 covers 13 residues. J gave up 7 bases and V 5 bases, and 8 bases lay outside the gene matches. CDR1 is SGHVS and CDR2 is FNYEAQ in the germline V gene. This chain's CDR3 is CASSTTGNREQYF. CDR3 nucleotides: TGTGCCAGCAGCACGACAGGGAATCGGGAGCAGTACTTC.

The chain is built from TRBV10-3 and TRBJ2-5; D is perhaps TRBD1 (6 bases). Germline V lookup: CDR1 ENHRY, CDR2 SYGVKD. The CDR3 contains 14 residues. V gave up 4 bases and J gave up 1 base, with 10 bases separating them. CDR3 nucleotide sequence: TGTGCCATCAGTGCCGGGACAACCCAAGAGACCCAGTACTTC. This translates into CAISAGTTQETQYF.

CDR3 amino acids: CASSFLGANYGYTF. CDR3 DNA: TGTGCCAGCAGCTTTCTAGGAGCTAACTATGGCTACACCTTC. The chain is built from TRBV11-2 and TRBJ1-2, with D unclear. CDR1 SGHAT and CDR2 FQNNGV come from the germline V gene. The CDR3 length is 14 residues. Trimming shortened V by 3 bases and J by 0 bases, and 8 bases separated the two germline ends.

The chain is built from TRBV6-6 and TRBJ1-1, with no clear D. The V end was cut by 2 bases, the J end by 1 base, with 5 bases between. The germline V gene encodes CDR1 MNHNY and CDR2 SVGAGI (reference sequence). The length of the CDR3 is 13 residues. CDR3 DNA sequence: TGTGCCAGCAGTTACCCCAGGAACACTGAAGCTTTCTTT. This gives the protein CASSYPRNTEAFF.

This chain connects TRBV20-1 to TRBJ1-1; D is undetermined. The CDR3 runs to 11 residues. Germline V gives CDR1 DFQATT, CDR2 SNEGSKA (reference sequence). The CDR3, as DNA: TGCACCCACGAGAGGAACACTGAAGCTTTCTTT. It specifies CTHERNTEAFF.

The chain employs TRBV2 and TRBJ1-2; possible D gene TRBD1, 5 bases. The CDR3 spans 13 residues. Germline lookup yields CDR1 SNHLY and CDR2 FYNNEI. Trimming took 6 bases from V and 6 from J, leaving 14 bases between them. This chain's CDR3 is CASRGLRENGYTF. CDR3 in DNA: TGTGCCAGCAGGGGGCTGCGGGAAAATGGCTACACCTTC.

The chain employs TRBV6-4 and TRBJ1-5; D gene uncertain. CDR3 length: 17 amino acids. V shed 0 bases and J shed 6 bases, with 18 bases lying between them. Germline V gene data show CDR1 as MRHNA and CDR2 as SNTAGT. CDR3 region: CASSDSFSSRVGQPQHF. DNA of the CDR3: TGTGCCAGCAGTGACTCATTCAGTTCGCGGGTCGGTCAGCCCCAGCATTTT.

J is TRBJ2-5 and V is TRBV6-5; 8 bases match TRBD1. The junction had 10 bases not matched to a gene; V was cut back by 1 base and J by 6 bases. Germline V gene lookup returns CDR1 MNHEY and CDR2 SVGAGI. This CDR3 region has 16 residues. CDR3 bases: TGTGCCAGCAGTTACTATGGACAGGGTGACAGGAAGACCCAGTACTTC. This codes for CASSYYGQGDRKTQYF.

J is TRBJ1-5 and V is TRBV2; possibly TRBD1 for D (5 bases). Trimming stripped 6 bases from V and 4 bases from J, with 10 bases between. Germline V CDR1 and CDR2: SNHLY, FYNNEI. This CDR3 is 13 amino acids long. CDR3 residues: CASSGGTNQPQHF. The CDR3, as DNA: TGTGCCAGCAGCGGGGGGACGAATCAGCCCCAGCATTTT.

The chain combines TRBV29-1 with TRBJ2-5, with D unclear. The CDR3 covers 13 residues. Trimming cost V 5 bases and J 5 bases, with 15 bases left between them. The germline V gene has CDR1 SQVTM and CDR2 ANQGSEA. CDR3 sequence (DNA): TGCAGCGTTTTGACGGGTCCCCAGGAGACCCAGTACTTC. Amino acids: CSVLTGPQETQYF.

The sample holds one count of this clone. The V call is TRBV5-1, the J call TRBJ2-5; tentatively, D is TRBD2 (5 bases). The CDR3 runs 15 residues. Germline values: CDR1 SGHRS, CDR2 YFSETQ. Trimming took 0 bases from V and 2 from J, leaving 11 bases between them. CDR3 nucleotide sequence: TGCGCCAGCAGCTTGGGTCGGGGATATCAAGAGACCCAGTACTTC. Amino acids: CASSLGRGYQETQYF.

CDR3 in DNA: TGCAGTGCTAGTGGACAGGCCTATGGCTACACCTTC. Amino acid sequence: CSASGQAYGYTF. The chain employs TRBV20-1 and TRBJ1-2, with TRBD1 matching over 7 bases. This CDR3 is built from 12 residues. Germline trimming cut 3 bases from V and 4 bases from J; bases unmatched to any gene: 2. The V gene's germline CDR1 is DFQATT and CDR2 SNEGSKA (reference sequence).

This chain connects TRBV5-1 to TRBJ1-1; 8 nucleotides agree with TRBD1. The CDR3 contains 13 residues. The germline gives CDR1 SGHRS, CDR2 YFSETQ. The V gene end was trimmed by 4 bases and the J gene end by 6 bases; junction bases not matched to a gene: 5. In DNA form, the CDR3 reads TGCGCCAGCAGCCCGCAGGGGGCCGCTGAAGCTTTCTTT. This sequence encodes CASSPQGAAEAFF.

The chain couples TRBV18 to TRBJ1-1; D unresolved. There are 14 residues in the CDR3. The V gene lost 6 bases and the J gene lost 1 base, with 12 bases spanning the gap. Looked up from germline, CDR1 is KGHSH and CDR2 is LQKENI. DNA of the CDR3: TGTGCCAGCTCCCCTAGGCACCAGAACACTGAAGCTTTCTTT. Its protein is CASSPRHQNTEAFF.

Remarks on this clone: At one end, the junction sequence differs from germline, possibly due to a read error. The J gene is TRBJ1-6, the V gene TRBV25-1; D unclear. The CDR3 length is 16 residues. Germline V CDR1 and CDR2: MGHDK, SYGVNS. CDR3 amino acids: CASSKYASSYNSPLHF. CDR3 in DNA: TGTGCCAGCAGTAAATACGCTAGCTCCTATAATTCACCCCTCCACTTT.